The TCR beta chain under discussion was sequenced for a study of response to subunit inactivated influenza vaccine. Whole-study findings and limits: New T cells are recruited in small numbers by each seasonal influenza vaccination, according to the authors' suggestion.

For this clonotype: Its target is unknown.

With 4 bases clipped from V and 2 bases from J, the junction kept 6 bases outside the gene matches. This CDR3 contains 15 residues. Germline V gene sequence: CDR1 SGHVS, CDR2 FNYEAQ. Via MiXCR, TCRdb re-called the RT-PCR reads, giving one row per CDR3 protein. The sample has under 200,000 distinct CDR3 sequences; 11% are singletons. Sequenced material: non-naive T cells sorted from PBMCs, taken about 40 days after vaccination. The chain joins TRBV7-6 to TRBJ2-3; 7 bases are shared with TRBD1. The receptor was derived from a middle-aged man who received an inactivated influenza vaccine. CDR3 DNA: TGTGCCAGCAGCTCAATGACAGGGAACACAGATACGCAGTATTTT. Translated: CASSSMTGNTDTQYF.